The source of this T cell receptor beta chain is a study of CD8 T cells in Susac syndrome. Roughly 0.45 to 1 ug RNA was reverse transcribed with random hexamers. TCRdb re-analysed the immunoSEQ multiplex PCR reads in MiXCR, keeping a single row per CDR3 protein. The table has about 140,000 distinct CDR3 sequences, 95% seen once. This CDR3 is built from 15 residues. The V gene end was trimmed by 4 bases and the J gene end by 2 bases; junction bases not matched to a gene: 2. The germline V gene encodes CDR1 SGHVS and CDR2 FQNEAQ. This chain uses TRBV7-8 with TRBJ2-7; 13 positions agree with TRBD2. This clonotype was obtained from a human donor with Susac syndrome. The source material was CD4+ T cells from PBMCs. CDR3: CASSSGTSGTYEQYF. CDR3 nucleotide sequence: TGTGCCAGCAGCTCTGGGACTAGCGGGACCTACGAGCAGTACTTC.